Listed below are T cell receptor beta chains from one sample, sequenced in a study of CD8+CD57+ T cells in acquired aplastic anemia. One entry per CDR3 protein, called by TCRdb with MiXCR from the reads. The sample contains 80,000 or so distinct CDR3 sequences, approximately 46% of which appear only once. The sequencing input was sorted CD4+, CD8+, or CD8+CD57+ T cells (not recorded which) from PBMCs. Every receptor here comes from a human donor in good health, serving as a control. Both conserved end residues are trimmed from each CDR3.

J: TRBJ2-7; V: TRBV27; CDR3: ASSPTGLGEQY
J: TRBJ1-5; V: TRBV2; CDR3: ASRLQGNQPQH
J: TRBJ2-1; V: TRBV20-1; CDR3: SARVTSLGEQF
J: TRBJ1-5; V: TRBV2; CDR3: ASSEARTGGNQPQH
J: TRBJ2-3; V: TRBV2; CDR3: ASRGTSLMNTQY
J: TRBJ2-5; V: TRBV4-3; CDR3: ASSQGTGSETQY
J: TRBJ2-2; V: TRBV7-8; CDR3: ASSVNTGELF
J: TRBJ2-2; V: TRBV6-1; CDR3: TSSDGTSGITGELF
J: TRBJ2-3; V: TRBV20-1; CDR3: SARDPPPVGTDTQY
J: TRBJ2-7; V: TRBV10-1; CDR3: AISRDGYYEQY
J: TRBJ1-2; V: TRBV20-1; CDR3: SASGQNYGYT
J: TRBJ2-1; V: TRBV2; CDR3: ASSEERDNEQF
J: TRBJ2-1; V: TRBV9; CDR3: ASSARGRLKGNEQF